Below are 12 T cell receptor beta chains sequenced from a single sample in a study of response to subunit inactivated influenza vaccine. TCRdb recomputed calls from the RT-PCR reads with MiXCR, one row per CDR3 protein. This table has 530,000 or so distinct CDR3 sequences, 12% appearing once. The source material was PBMCs from blood, sampled on the day of vaccination. These receptors were taken from a man in his fifties or sixties who received an inactivated influenza vaccine.

The chain has TRBV28 and TRBJ2-3; 7 nucleotides align to TRBD1. Germline V gives CDR1 MDHEN, CDR2 SYDVKM. The length of the CDR3 is 17 residues. Trimming at V came to 5 bases and at J to 0 bases, leaving 11 bases not matched to a gene. CDR3 bases: TGTGCCAGCAGTGGCTGGGCCGGGACAGCTAGCACAGATACGCAGTATTTT. It codes for CASSGWAGTASTDTQYF.

This clonotype was seen more than once but under ten times. V gene TRBV20-1 combines with J gene TRBJ2-7; D is tentatively TRBD1 or TRBD2 (6 bases each). Germline V lookup: CDR1 DFQATT, CDR2 SNEGSKA (reference sequence). This CDR3 contains 14 residues. Trimming removed 7 bases at V and 4 bases at J, with 20 bases between. The CDR3 region has the DNA TGCAGTGTTCCATCCGCGGGACACCATTACGAGCAGTACTTC. Translating gives CSVPSAGHHYEQYF.

CDR3 nucleotides: TGTGCCAGCAGAGGACAGGCTAGCACAGATACGCAGTATTTT. This encodes CASRGQASTDTQYF. The chain is built from TRBV6-2 or TRBV6-3 and TRBJ2-3; 7 nucleotides agree with TRBD1. CDR1 and CDR2 from the germline V gene are MNHEY and SVGEGT. With 6 bases clipped from V and 0 bases from J, the junction kept 3 bases outside the gene matches. The CDR3 covers 14 residues.

This clonotype has just a few counts. This sequence joins TRBV12-3 or TRBV12-4 and TRBJ1-4; a weak D match, TRBD1 (5 bases). V was cut by 5 bases and J by 10 bases, with 8 bases left in between. The CDR3 has 11 amino acids. CDR3 nucleotide sequence: TGTGCCAGCAGTATAAGGGGAAAACTGTTTTTT. This sequence encodes CASSIRGKLFF.

The chain joins TRBV4-2 to TRBJ2-1, with 11 positions matching TRBD2. The CDR3 is made up of 22 amino acids. V lost 4 bases and J lost 0; bases outside the gene matches: 20. Germline lookup yields CDR1 LGHNA and CDR2 YNFKEQ. CDR3 region: CASSPRPTGRGLAGGSYNEQFF. The CDR3 nucleotides are TGTGCCAGCAGCCCTCGCCCCACGGGCAGGGGGCTAGCGGGAGGCTCCTACAATGAGCAGTTCTTC.

This clonotype was observed a handful of times. V is TRBV29-1 and J is TRBJ1-2; D gene uncertain. Between the trimmed V and J ends, which lost 5 bases and 0 bases, there was a span of 4 bases. Germline V gene sequence: CDR1 SQVTM, CDR2 ANQGSEA. This CDR3 has 11 residues. CDR3 bases: TGCAGCGTTCGGGCTAACTATGGCTACACCTTC. Amino acid sequence: CSVRANYGYTF.

This chain joins TRBV10-3 and TRBJ2-3; 7 positions match TRBD2. CDR1 is ENHRY, CDR2 SYGVKD, per germline. The CDR3 has 14 residues. J gave up 4 bases and V 6 bases, and 7 bases lay outside the gene matches. CDR3 coding DNA: TGTGCCATCAGGAGGCGGGAGTTTTCAGATACGCAGTATTTT. Protein: CAIRRREFSDTQYF.

This clonotype was observed many times. V and J are TRBV2 and TRBJ2-1; D ambiguous. The length of the CDR3 is 14 residues. The V and J ends lost 1 base and 4 bases respectively, with 8 bases between them. CDR1 and CDR2 from the germline V gene are SNHLY and FYNNEI. CDR3 in amino acids: CASSEGQTYNEQFF. In DNA, the CDR3 is TGTGCCAGCAGTGAAGGCCAGACGTACAATGAGCAGTTCTTC. Based on the CDR3 plus reference TRBV2 and TRBJ2-1, the full variable domain is EPEVTQTPSHQVTQMGQEVILRCVPISNHLYFYWYRQILGQKVEFLVSFYNNEISEKSEIFDDQFSVERPDGSNFTLKIRSTKLEDSAMYFCASSEGQTYNEQFFGPGTRLTVL.

There are a few counts of this clonotype. The chain couples TRBV3-1 to TRBJ2-5; D might be TRBD1 or TRBD2, each matching 5 bases. This CDR3 has 16 amino acids. Trimming pared 3 bases from V and 2 bases from J, leaving 16 bases between. Germline loops: CDR1 LGHDT, CDR2 YNNKEL (reference sequence). CDR3: CASSHTWGGPQETQYF. DNA for the CDR3: TGTGCCAGCAGCCATACCTGGGGCGGGCCTCAAGAGACCCAGTACTTC.

The chain employs TRBV2 and TRBJ1-4; 10 bases agree with TRBD1. CDR1 is SNHLY and CDR2 is FYNNEI in the germline V gene. Trimming at V came to 5 bases and at J to 10 bases, leaving 10 bases not matched to a gene. The CDR3 is 15 residues long. This chain's CDR3 is CASSNTGTGVGKLFF. The DNA for the CDR3 is TGTGCCAGCAGTAACACCGGGACAGGGGTGGGAAAACTGTTTTTT.

The CDR3: CASSHPAGHYNEQFF. The DNA for the CDR3 is TGCGCCAGCAGCCACCCTGCCGGGCATTACAATGAGCAGTTCTTC. The chain has TRBV4-1 and TRBJ2-1; the D is unclear. Trimming removed 3 bases from V and 4 bases from J, with 13 bases in between. The CDR3 spans 15 residues. The germline V gene has CDR1 MGHRA and CDR2 YSYEKL.

This clonotype was seen a handful of times. V gene TRBV5-1 combines with J gene TRBJ1-5; TRBD1 might be the D (5 bases). Trimming removed 4 bases at V and 0 bases at J, with 14 bases between. Germline V gives CDR1 SGHRS, CDR2 YFSETQ. This CDR3 has 16 amino acids. The DNA of the CDR3 is TGCGCCAGCAGCGCATGGACACCTTATAGCAATCAGCCCCAGCATTTT. Protein product: CASSAWTPYSNQPQHF. The whole variable domain, remainder taken from reference TRBV5-1 and TRBJ1-5, is KAGVTQTPRYLIKTRGQQVTLSCSPISGHRSVSWYQQTPGQGLQFLFEYFSETQRNKGNFPGRFSGRQFSNSRSEMNVSTLELGDSALYLCASSAWTPYSNQPQHFGDGTRLSIL.